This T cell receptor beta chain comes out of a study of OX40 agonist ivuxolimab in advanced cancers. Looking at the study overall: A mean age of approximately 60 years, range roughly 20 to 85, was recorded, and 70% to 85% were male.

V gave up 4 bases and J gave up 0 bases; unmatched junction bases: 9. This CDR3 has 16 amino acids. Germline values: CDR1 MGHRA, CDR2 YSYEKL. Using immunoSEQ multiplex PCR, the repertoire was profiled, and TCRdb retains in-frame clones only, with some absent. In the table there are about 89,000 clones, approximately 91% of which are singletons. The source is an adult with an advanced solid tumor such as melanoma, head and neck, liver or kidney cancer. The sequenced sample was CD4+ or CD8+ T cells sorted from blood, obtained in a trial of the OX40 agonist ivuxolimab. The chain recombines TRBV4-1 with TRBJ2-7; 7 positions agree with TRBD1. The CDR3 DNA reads TGCGCCAGCAGCCTCACTTTGACAGGGCTCTCCTACGAGCAGTACTTC. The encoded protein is CASSLTLTGLSYEQYF.